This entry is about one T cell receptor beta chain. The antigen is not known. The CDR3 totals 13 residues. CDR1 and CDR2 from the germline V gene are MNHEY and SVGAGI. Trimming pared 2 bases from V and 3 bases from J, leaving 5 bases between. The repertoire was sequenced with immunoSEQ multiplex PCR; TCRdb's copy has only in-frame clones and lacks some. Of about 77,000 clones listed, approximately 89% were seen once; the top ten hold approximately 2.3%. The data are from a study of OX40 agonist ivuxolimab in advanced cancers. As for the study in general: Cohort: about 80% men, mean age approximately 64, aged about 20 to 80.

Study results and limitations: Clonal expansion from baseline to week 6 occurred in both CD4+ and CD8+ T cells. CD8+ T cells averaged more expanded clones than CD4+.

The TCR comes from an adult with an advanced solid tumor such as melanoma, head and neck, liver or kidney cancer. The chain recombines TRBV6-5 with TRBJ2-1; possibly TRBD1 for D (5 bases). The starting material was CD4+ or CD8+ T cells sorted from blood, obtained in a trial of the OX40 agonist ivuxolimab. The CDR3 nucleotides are TGTGCCAGCAGTTACGACAGCTACAATGAGCAGTTCTTC. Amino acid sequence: CASSYDSYNEQFF.